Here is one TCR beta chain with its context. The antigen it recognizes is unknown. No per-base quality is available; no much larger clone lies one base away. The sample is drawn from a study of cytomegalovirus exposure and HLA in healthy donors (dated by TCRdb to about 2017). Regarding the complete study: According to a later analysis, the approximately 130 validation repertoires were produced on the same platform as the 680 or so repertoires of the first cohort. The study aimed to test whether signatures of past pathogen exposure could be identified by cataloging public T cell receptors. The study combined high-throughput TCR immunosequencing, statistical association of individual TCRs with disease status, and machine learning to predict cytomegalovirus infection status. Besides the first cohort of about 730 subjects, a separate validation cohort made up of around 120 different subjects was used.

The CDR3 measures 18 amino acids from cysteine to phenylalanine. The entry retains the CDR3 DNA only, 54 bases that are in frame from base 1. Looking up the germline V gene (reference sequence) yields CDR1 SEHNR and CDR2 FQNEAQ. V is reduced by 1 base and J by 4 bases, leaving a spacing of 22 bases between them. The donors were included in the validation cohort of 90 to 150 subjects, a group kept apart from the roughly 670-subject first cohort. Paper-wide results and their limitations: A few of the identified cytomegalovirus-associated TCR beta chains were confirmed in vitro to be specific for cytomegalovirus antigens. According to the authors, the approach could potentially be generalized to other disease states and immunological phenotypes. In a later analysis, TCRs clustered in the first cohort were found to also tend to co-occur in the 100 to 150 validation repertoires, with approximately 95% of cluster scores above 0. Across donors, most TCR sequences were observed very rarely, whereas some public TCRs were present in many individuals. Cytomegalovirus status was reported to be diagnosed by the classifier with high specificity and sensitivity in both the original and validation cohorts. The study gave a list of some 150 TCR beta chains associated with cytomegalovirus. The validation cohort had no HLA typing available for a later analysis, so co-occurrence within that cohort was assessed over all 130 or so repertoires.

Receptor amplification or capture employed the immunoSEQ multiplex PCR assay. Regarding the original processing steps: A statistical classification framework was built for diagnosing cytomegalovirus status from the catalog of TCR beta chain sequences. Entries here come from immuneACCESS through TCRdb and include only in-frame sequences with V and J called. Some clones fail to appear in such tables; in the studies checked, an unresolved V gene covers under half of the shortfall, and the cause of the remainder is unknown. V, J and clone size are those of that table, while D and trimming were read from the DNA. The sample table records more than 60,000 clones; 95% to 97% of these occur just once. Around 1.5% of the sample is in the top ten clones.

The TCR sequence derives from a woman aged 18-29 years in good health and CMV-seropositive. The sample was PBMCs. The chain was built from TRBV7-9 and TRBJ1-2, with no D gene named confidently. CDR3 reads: CASSLGFLPTNSSYGYTF. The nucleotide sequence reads TGTGCCAGCAGCTTAGGGTTTCTACCCACGAATTCGTCCTATGGCTACACCTTC. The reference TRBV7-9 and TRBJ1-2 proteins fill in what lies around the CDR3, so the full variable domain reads DTGVSQNPRHKITKRGQNVTFRCDPISEHNRLYWYRQTLGQGPEFLTYFQNEAQLEKSRLLSDRFSAERPKGSFSTLEIQRTEQGDSAMYLCASSLGFLPTNSSYGYTFGSGTRLTVV.